Shown below are 18 T cell receptor beta chains from a single sample sequenced in a study of blood T cell repertoires in COVID-19. Sequencing used immunoSEQ multiplex PCR; TCRdb keeps in-frame clones, though not all of them. The table lists 200,000 to 250,000 clones, roughly nine tenths of them singletons. The sequencing sample was made of peripheral blood. The receptors stem from a woman in her 50s with acute or convalescent COVID-19.

This clone was found once. V is TRBV2 and J is TRBJ2-1; D is unclear. Trimming left V 1 base short and J 4 bases short, with 17 bases between. This CDR3 comprises 17 residues. CDR1 and CDR2 from the germline V gene are SNHLY and FYNNEI. In DNA, the CDR3 is TGTGCCAGCAGTGAAGTCGGTTCCCACGCGGTATACAATGAGCAGTTCTTC. Translation gives CASSEVGSHAVYNEQFF.

The chain links TRBV10-3 to TRBJ2-5, with 9 bases fitting TRBD2. Unmatched junction bases numbered 7, after V lost 3 bases and J lost 5 bases. CDR1 ENHRY and CDR2 SYGVKD come from the germline V gene. The CDR3 contains 15 residues. The CDR3 DNA is TGTGCCATCAGTGACCCCGGGACTAGCCATGAGACCCAGTACTTC. Residues: CAISDPGTSHETQYF.

This clone was recorded many times. The rearrangement links TRBV7-9 to TRBJ2-7; D might be TRBD1 (6 bases). This CDR3 has 15 amino acids. Trimming took off 1 base at V and 5 bases at J, with 15 bases between the two ends. Germline CDR1 is SEHNR and CDR2 is FQNEAQ (reference sequence). In DNA form, the CDR3 reads TGTGCCAGCAGCTTAGATACAGGGATTCTCAACGAGCAGTACTTC. Translated, it gives CASSLDTGILNEQYF.

In DNA, the CDR3 is TGTGCCAGCTCACGGGCTAGCGGGGGGGCCTACGAGCAGTACTTC. Protein sequence: CASSRASGGAYEQYF. The chain links TRBV18 to TRBJ2-7; 12 nucleotides align to TRBD2. This CDR3 has 15 residues. Trimming at V came to 4 bases and at J to 2 bases, leaving 3 bases not matched to a gene. Germline lookup yields CDR1 KGHSH and CDR2 LQKENI.

For this clone: Other DNA sequences in the same sample also yield this CDR3. This sequence joins TRBV7-9 and TRBJ2-2; the match to TRBD1 covers 10 bases. The V gene end was trimmed by 4 bases and the J gene end by 5 bases; junction bases not matched to a gene: 4. Per germline, CDR1 SEHNR and CDR2 FQNEAQ (reference sequence). The CDR3 length is 15 residues. The CDR3: CASSSGTGETGELFF. CDR3 bases: TGTGCCAGCAGCTCCGGGACAGGGGAAACCGGGGAGCTGTTTTTT.

This sequence joins TRBV15 and TRBJ1-1; D possibly corresponds to TRBD1 (6 bases). Trimming removed 0 bases from V and 5 bases from J, with 10 bases in between. This CDR3 is built from 14 residues. CDR1 is LNHNV and CDR2 is YYDKDF in the germline V gene (reference sequence). CDR3 bases: TGTGCCACCAGCAGAGACCTCAGGGGTACTGAAGCTTTCTTT. Translation gives CATSRDLRGTEAFF.

The CDR3 nucleotides are TGTGCCAGCAGCCCACAGGGAAGGGGTGAAAAACTGTTTTTT. Encoded protein: CASSPQGRGEKLFF. The rearrangement links TRBV7-2 to TRBJ1-4, with D possibly TRBD1 on 6 matching bases. Germline CDR1 SGHTA, CDR2 FQGNSA. V was trimmed by 5 bases and J by 7 bases, leaving 14 bases between them. There are 14 residues in the CDR3.

The gene calls are TRBV12-3 or TRBV12-4 and TRBJ2-1; D remains unclear. CDR3 length: 10 amino acids. Trimming cost V 6 bases and J 9 bases, with 6 bases left between them. The CDR3 DNA sequence: TGTGCCAGCAGCTCTTTTGAGCAGTTCTTC. This sequence encodes CASSSFEQFF.

This clone appeared a few times. The genes are TRBV5-8 and TRBJ1-1; 8 bases agree with TRBD1. The CDR3 covers 14 residues. Germline lookup yields CDR1 SGHTS and CDR2 YDEGEE. J gave up 2 bases and V 4 bases, and 4 bases lay outside the gene matches. The CDR3: CASSLTGANTEAFF. For the CDR3, the DNA is TGTGCCAGCAGCCTGACAGGGGCTAACACTGAAGCTTTCTTT.

This clone has a count of ten or more. The genes are TRBV11-2 and TRBJ1-4, with D possibly being TRBD1 (5 bases). The germline CDR1 and CDR2 sequences are SGHAT and FQNNGV. The CDR3 loop spans 17 amino acids. V lost 5 bases and J 10 bases, leaving 26 bases between the germline ends. CDR3 sequence (DNA): TGTGCCAGCAGCGTACCCGTCACGCGGCAGGGAGGTGCAAAACTGTTTTTT. Amino acid sequence: CASSVPVTRQGGAKLFF.

This sequence joins TRBV11-2 and TRBJ1-2; no clear D. V was clipped by 4 bases and J by 6 bases, with 15 bases between them. Looked up from germline, CDR1 is SGHAT and CDR2 is FQNNGV. The CDR3 covers 14 residues. This CDR3 reads CASSYTRVGHGYTF. Written as DNA, the CDR3 is TGTGCCAGCAGCTACACGCGGGTCGGGCATGGCTACACCTTC. The complete variable domain, with remaining parts taken from reference TRBV11-2 and TRBJ1-2, reads EAGVAQSPRYKIIEKRQSVAFWCNPISGHATLYWYQQILGQGPKLLIQFQNNGVVDDSQLPKDRFSAERLKGVDSTLKIQPAKLEDSAVYLCASSYTRVGHGYTFGSGTRLTVV.

V usage is TRBV3-1 (or the pseudogene TRBV3-2) and J usage is TRBJ1-1, with a possible D match to TRBD1 (6 bases). Germline values: CDR1 LGHDT, CDR2 YNNKEL (reference sequence). CDR3 length equals 16 residues. V lost 0 bases and J lost 1, with 12 bases in between. CDR3 DNA: TGTGCCAGCAGCCAAGATCACAGGGTGGCGAACACTGAAGCTTTCTTT. Amino acid sequence: CASSQDHRVANTEAFF.

V gene TRBV6-5 combines with J gene TRBJ2-3, with D possibly TRBD2 on 6 matching bases. CDR3 length: 15 amino acids. The ends were cut back, 6 bases at V and 2 bases at J, with 15 bases in the middle. Per germline, CDR1 MNHEY and CDR2 SVGAGI. The CDR3 loop is CASRRPGLHTDTQYF. DNA for the CDR3: TGTGCCAGCAGAAGACCGGGACTCCACACAGATACGCAGTATTTT.

This sequence joins TRBV6-5 and TRBJ2-3; D may be TRBD2 (5 bases). Per germline, CDR1 MNHEY and CDR2 SVGAGI. The CDR3 spans 13 residues. Deletions cut 6 bases from V and 1 base from J, with 8 bases between. The CDR3 loop is CASSRGRTDTQYF. The CDR3 bases are TGTGCCAGCAGCCGCGGGCGCACAGATACGCAGTATTTT.

The rearrangement uses TRBV5-4 and TRBJ2-7; D remains unclear. The V gene's germline CDR1 is SGHNT and CDR2 YYREEE (reference sequence). The CDR3 totals 12 residues. V lost 5 bases to trimming and J lost 4 bases, with 10 bases between them. The CDR3 here is CASSFDSYEQYF. DNA of the CDR3: TGTGCCAGCAGTTTCGACTCGTACGAGCAGTACTTC.

This clone was counted a single time. The V and J genes are TRBV5-6 and TRBJ2-5, with 9 bases aligning to TRBD1. V shed 4 bases, J shed 1 base, and the junction held 8 bases outside the gene matches. This CDR3 is 16 amino acids long. Germline CDR1 and CDR2: SGHDT and YYEEEE. The CDR3 region has the DNA TGTGCCAGCAGCACCCCGGGACAGGGTCTCCAAGAGACCCAGTACTTC. This translates into CASSTPGQGLQETQYF. Based on the CDR3 plus reference TRBV5-6 and TRBJ2-5, the full variable domain is DAGVTQSPTHLIKTRGQQVTLRCSPKSGHDTVSWYQQALGQGPQFIFQYYEEEERQRGNFPDRFSGHQFPNYSSELNVNALLLGDSALYLCASSTPGQGLQETQYFGPGTRLLVL.

About this clone: The junction differs from germline at one of its ends, possibly a read error. The chain joins TRBV5-4 to TRBJ1-3, with no clear D. Germline V CDR1 and CDR2: SGHNT, YYREEE (reference sequence). This CDR3 contains 12 residues. The CDR3 DNA follows: TGCGCTTACTCCTACTCTGGAAACACCATATATTTT. Translation: CAYSYSGNTIYF.

The V and J genes are TRBV4-1 and TRBJ2-1; 8 nucleotides match TRBD2. With 3 bases clipped from V and 3 bases from J, the junction kept 7 bases outside the gene matches. This CDR3 spans 16 amino acids. Germline V lookup: CDR1 MGHRA, CDR2 YSYEKL. CDR3 nucleotides: TGCGCCAGCAGCCAGGTCGGACTAGCCGACTACAATGAGCAGTTCTTC. It yields the protein CASSQVGLADYNEQFF.